Described below is a single T cell receptor beta chain sequence and its context. As yet, its antigen is unknown. Other DNA sequences in the same sample also yield this CDR3. This entry is derived from a study of siplizumab effects on memory and regulatory T cells. Points from the study as a whole: Major contributors to the alloresponse seemed to be naive T cells, which also appeared more diverse than memory cells. The authors mapped only a minor fraction of alloreactive clones to unstimulated subsets. Suppressive function of proliferating Tregs from siplizumab cultures was not confirmed. Of the proliferating CD4+ or CD8+ clones, roughly 75-96% lacked a naive or memory phenotype that could be assigned.

This CDR3 is built from 15 residues. After removal of 0 bases from V and 5 bases from J, the junction contained 5 bases not matched to a gene. CDR1 is SGDLS, CDR2 YYNGEE, per germline. Data came from immunoSEQ multiplex PCR; TCRdb stores just in-frame clones and leaves some out. Found here are some 100,000 clones, approximately 93% of them singletons; the top ten hold over 5.5%. This sequence originates from a human donor in good health. The gene calls are TRBV9 and TRBJ2-5; TRBD2 matches 9 bases. Sequencing input: CD8+ T cells sorted from blood. This CDR3 is CASSVVAGGGETQYF. In nucleotides, the CDR3 is TGTGCCAGCAGCGTAGTTGCGGGAGGGGGGGAGACCCAGTACTTC.